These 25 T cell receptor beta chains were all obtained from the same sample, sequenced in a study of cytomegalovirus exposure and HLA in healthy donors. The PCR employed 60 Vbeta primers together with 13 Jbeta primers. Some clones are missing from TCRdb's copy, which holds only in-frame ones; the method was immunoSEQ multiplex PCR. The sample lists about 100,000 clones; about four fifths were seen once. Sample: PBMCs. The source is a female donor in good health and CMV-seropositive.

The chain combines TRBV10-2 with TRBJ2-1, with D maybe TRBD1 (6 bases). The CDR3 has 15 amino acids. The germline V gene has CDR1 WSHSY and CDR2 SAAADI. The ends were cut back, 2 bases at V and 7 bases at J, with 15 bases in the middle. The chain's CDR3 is CASSEGLGARNEQFF. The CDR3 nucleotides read TGCGCCAGCAGTGAGGGGCTGGGGGCGCGAAATGAGCAGTTCTTC.

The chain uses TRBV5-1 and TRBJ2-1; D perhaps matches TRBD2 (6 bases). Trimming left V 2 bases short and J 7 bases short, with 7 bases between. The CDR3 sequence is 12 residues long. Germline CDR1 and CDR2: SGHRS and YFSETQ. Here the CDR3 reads CASSFAGNEQFF. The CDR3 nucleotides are TGCGCCAGCAGCTTTGCGGGGAATGAGCAGTTCTTC.

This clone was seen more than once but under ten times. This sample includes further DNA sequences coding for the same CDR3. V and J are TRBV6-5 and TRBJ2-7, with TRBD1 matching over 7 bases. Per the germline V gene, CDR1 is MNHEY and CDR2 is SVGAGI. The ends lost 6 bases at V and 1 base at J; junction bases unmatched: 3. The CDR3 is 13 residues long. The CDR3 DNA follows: TGTGCCAGCAGCGCGACAGGGTCCTACGAGCAGTACTTC. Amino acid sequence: CASSATGSYEQYF.

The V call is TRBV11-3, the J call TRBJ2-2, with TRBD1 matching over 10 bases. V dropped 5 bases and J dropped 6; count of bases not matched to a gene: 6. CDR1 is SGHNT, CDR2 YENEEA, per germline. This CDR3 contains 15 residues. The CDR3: CASSPGDRGAGELFF. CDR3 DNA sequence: TGTGCCAGCAGCCCAGGGGACAGGGGTGCCGGGGAGCTGTTTTTT.

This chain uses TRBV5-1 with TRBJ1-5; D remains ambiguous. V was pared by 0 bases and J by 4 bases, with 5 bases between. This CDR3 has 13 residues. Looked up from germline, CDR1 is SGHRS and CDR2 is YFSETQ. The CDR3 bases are TGCGCCAGCAGCTTGGACACGAATCAGCCCCAGCATTTT. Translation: CASSLDTNQPQHF. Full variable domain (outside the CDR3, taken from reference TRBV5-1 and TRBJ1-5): KAGVTQTPRYLIKTRGQQVTLSCSPISGHRSVSWYQQTPGQGLQFLFEYFSETQRNKGNFPGRFSGRQFSNSRSEMNVSTLELGDSALYLCASSLDTNQPQHFGDGTRLSIL.

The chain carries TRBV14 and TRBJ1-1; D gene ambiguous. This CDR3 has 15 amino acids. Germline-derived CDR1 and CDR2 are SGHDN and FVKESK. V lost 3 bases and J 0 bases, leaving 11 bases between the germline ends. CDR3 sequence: CASSHIRILNTEAFF. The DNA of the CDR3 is TGTGCCAGCAGCCATATTAGAATATTGAACACTGAAGCTTTCTTT.

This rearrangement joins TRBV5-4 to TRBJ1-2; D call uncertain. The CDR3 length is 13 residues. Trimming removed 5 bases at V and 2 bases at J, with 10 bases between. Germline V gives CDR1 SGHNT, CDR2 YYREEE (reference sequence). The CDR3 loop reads CASSQTVNYGYTF. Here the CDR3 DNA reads TGTGCCAGCAGTCAGACTGTGAACTATGGCTACACCTTC. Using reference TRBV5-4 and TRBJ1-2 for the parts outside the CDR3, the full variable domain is ETGVTQSPTHLIKTRGQQVTLRCSSQSGHNTVSWYQQALGQGPQFIFQYYREEENGRGNFPPRFSGLQFPNYSSELNVNALELDDSALYLCASSQTVNYGYTFGSGTRLTVV.

The CDR3 spells CATRRDRGINQPQHF. The DNA for the CDR3 is TGTGCCACCAGGAGGGACAGGGGGATTAATCAGCCCCAGCATTTT. The chain joins TRBV15 to TRBJ1-5, with 11 bases lining up with TRBD1. Trimming cost V 6 bases and J 4 bases; bases outside gene matches: 5. The CDR3 runs to 15 residues. CDR1 is LNHNV, CDR2 YYDKDF, per germline (reference sequence).

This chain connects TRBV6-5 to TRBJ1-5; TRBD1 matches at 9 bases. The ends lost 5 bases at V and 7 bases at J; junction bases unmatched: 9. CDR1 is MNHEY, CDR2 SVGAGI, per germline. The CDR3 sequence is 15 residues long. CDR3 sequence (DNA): TGTGCCAGCAGTCAGGGACAGGGTCCGTTACAGCCCCAGCATTTT. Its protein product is CASSQGQGPLQPQHF.

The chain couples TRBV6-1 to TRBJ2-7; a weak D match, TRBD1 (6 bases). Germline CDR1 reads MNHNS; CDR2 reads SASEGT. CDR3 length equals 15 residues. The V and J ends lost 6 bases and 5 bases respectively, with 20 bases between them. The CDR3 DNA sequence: TGTGCCAGCAGAAGGACAGTTGTGGAGCTAAACGAGCAGTACTTC. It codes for CASRRTVVELNEQYF.

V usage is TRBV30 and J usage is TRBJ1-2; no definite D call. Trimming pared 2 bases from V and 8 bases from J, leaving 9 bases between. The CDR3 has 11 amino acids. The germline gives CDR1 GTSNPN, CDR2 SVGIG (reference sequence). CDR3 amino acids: CAWSRLRGYTF. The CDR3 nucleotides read TGTGCCTGGAGTAGGTTGAGGGGCTACACCTTC.

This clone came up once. The CDR3 DNA follows: TGTGCCAGCAGCCTCAGAGCGGGGGACACCTACGAGCAGTACTTC. It codes for CASSLRAGDTYEQYF. J is TRBJ2-7 and V is TRBV7-2; 8 nucleotides align to TRBD2. The germline gives CDR1 SGHTA, CDR2 FQGNSA. Unmatched junction bases numbered 8, after V lost 5 bases and J lost 2 bases. CDR3 length: 15 residues. The whole variable domain, remainder taken from reference TRBV7-2 and TRBJ2-7, is GAGVSQSPSNKVTEKGKDVELRCDPISGHTALYWYRQSLGQGLEFLIYFQGNSAPDKSGLPSDRFSAERTGGSVSTLTIQRTQQEDSAVYLCASSLRAGDTYEQYFGPGTRLTVT.

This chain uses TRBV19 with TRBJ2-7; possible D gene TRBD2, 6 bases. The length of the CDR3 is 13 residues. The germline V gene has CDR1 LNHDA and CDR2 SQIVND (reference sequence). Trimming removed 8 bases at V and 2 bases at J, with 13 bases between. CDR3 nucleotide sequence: TGTGCCAGTGGCGCGGGATCGGCCTACGAGCAGTACTTC. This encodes CASGAGSAYEQYF.

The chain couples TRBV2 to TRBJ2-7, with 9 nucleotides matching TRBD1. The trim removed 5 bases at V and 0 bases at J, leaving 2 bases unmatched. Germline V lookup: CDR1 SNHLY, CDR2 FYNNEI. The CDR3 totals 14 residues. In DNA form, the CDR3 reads TGTGCCAGCAGTACAGGGGGCTTCTCCTACGAGCAGTACTTC. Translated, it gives CASSTGGFSYEQYF.

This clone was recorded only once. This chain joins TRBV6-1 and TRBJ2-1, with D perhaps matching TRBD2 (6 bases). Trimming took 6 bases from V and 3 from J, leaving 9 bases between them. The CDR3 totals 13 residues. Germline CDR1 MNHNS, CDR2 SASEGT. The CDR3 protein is CASSGSDYNEQFF. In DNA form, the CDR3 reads TGTGCCAGCAGCGGGAGCGACTACAATGAGCAGTTCTTC.

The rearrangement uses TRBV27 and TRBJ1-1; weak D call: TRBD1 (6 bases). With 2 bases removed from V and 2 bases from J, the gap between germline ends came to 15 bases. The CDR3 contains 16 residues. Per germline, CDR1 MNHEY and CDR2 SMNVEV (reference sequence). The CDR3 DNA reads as TGTGCCAGCAGTTTAAGGGGTGGGGGCTTTAACACTGAAGCTTTCTTT. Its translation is CASSLRGGGFNTEAFF.

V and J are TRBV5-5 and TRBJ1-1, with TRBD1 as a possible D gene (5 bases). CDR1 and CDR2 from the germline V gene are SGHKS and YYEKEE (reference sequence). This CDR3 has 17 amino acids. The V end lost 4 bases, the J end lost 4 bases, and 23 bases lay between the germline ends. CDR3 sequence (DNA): TGTGCCAGCAGCGGCTCGGGTGGGCAAGGGGTGCGCACTGAAGCTTTCTTT. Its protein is CASSGSGGQGVRTEAFF. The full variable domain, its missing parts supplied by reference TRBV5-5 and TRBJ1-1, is DAGVTQSPTHLIKTRGQQVTLRCSPISGHKSVSWYQQVLGQGPQFIFQYYEKEERGRGNFPDRFSARQFPNYSSELNVNALLLGDSALYLCASSGSGGQGVRTEAFFGQGTRLTVV.

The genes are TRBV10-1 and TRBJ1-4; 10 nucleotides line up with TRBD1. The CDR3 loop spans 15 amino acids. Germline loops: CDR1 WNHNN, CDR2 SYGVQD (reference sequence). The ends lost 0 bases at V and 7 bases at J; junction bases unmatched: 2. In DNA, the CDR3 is TGCGCCAGCAGTGAGTCGAGGACAGGGGGTGAAAAACTGTTTTTT. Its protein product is CASSESRTGGEKLFF.

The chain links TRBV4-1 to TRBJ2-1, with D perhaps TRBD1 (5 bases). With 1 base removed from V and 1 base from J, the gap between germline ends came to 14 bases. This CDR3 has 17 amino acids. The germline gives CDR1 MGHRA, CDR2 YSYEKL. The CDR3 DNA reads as TGCGCCAGCAGCCAAGTAGACATGGGGCTATCCTACAATGAGCAGTTCTTC. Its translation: CASSQVDMGLSYNEQFF.

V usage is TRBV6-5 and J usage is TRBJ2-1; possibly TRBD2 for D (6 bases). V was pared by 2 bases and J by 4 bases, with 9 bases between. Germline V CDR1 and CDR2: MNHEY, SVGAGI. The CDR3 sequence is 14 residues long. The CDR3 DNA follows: TGTGCCAGCAGTTACAAGGGACTGTACAATGAGCAGTTCTTC. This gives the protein CASSYKGLYNEQFF.

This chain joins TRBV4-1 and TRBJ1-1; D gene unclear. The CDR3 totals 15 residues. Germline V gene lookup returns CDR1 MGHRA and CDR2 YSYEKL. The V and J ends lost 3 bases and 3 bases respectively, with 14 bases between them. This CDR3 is CASSQRMGGDTEAFF. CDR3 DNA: TGCGCCAGCAGCCAGAGGATGGGAGGAGACACTGAAGCTTTCTTT.

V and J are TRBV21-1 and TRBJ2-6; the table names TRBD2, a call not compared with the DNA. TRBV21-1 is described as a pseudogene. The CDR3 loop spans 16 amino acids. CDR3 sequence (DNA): TGTGCCAGCAGCAAAGCTCGAGGGTCTGGGGCCAACGTCCTGACTTTC. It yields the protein CASSKARGSGANVLTF.

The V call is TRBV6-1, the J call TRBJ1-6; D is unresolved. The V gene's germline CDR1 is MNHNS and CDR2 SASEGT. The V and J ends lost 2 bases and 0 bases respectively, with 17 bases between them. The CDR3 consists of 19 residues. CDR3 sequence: CASSEFPVLTNSYNSPLHF. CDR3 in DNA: TGTGCCAGCAGTGAATTTCCGGTGCTCACTAACTCCTATAATTCACCCCTCCACTTT.

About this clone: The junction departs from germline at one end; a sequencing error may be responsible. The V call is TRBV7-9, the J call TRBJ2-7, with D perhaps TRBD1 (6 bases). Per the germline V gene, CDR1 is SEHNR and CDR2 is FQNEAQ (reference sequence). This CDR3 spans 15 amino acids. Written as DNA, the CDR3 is TGTTCCAGCAGCTCAAGCCGGGACATCTCCTACGAGCAGTACTTC. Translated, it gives CSSSSSRDISYEQYF.

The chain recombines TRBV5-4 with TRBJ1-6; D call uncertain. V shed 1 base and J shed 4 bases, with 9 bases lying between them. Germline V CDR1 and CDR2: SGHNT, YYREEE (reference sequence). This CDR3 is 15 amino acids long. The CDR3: CASSLYGSYNSPLHF. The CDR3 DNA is TGTGCCAGCAGCTTGTACGGGTCATATAATTCACCCCTCCACTTT. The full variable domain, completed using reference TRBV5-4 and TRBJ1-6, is ETGVTQSPTHLIKTRGQQVTLRCSSQSGHNTVSWYQQALGQGPQFIFQYYREEENGRGNFPPRFSGLQFPNYSSELNVNALELDDSALYLCASSLYGSYNSPLHFGNGTRLTVT.